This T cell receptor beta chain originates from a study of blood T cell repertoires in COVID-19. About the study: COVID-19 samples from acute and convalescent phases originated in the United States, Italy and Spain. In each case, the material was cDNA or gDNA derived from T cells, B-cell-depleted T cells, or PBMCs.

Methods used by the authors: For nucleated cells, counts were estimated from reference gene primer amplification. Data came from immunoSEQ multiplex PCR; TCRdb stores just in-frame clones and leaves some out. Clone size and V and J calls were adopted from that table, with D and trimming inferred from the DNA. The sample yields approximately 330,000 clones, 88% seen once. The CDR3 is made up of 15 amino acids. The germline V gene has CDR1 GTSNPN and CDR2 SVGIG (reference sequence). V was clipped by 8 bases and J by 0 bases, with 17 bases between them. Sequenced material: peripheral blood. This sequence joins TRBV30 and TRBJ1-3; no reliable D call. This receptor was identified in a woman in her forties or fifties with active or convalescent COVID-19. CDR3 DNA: TGTGCCAGGGAGATCGGAGGCGCCTCTGGAAACACCATATATTTT. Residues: CAREIGGASGNTIYF.